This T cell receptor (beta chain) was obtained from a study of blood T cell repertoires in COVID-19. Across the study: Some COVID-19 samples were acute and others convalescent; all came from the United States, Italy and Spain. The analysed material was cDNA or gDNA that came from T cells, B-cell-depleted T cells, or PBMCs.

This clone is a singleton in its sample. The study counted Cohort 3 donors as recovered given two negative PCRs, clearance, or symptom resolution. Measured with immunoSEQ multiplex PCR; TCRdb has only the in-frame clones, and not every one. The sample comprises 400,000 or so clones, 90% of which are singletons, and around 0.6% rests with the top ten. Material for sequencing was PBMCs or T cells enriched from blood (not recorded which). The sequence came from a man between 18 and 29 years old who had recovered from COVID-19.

The CDR3 sequence: CASSLGAFTLGNTIYF. CDR3 nucleotide sequence: TGTGCCAGCTCTCTGGGGGCCTTCACCCTTGGAAACACCATATATTTT. This chain uses TRBV11-2 with TRBJ1-3; D perhaps matches TRBD1 (6 bases). The CDR3 runs to 16 residues. CDR1 and CDR2 from the germline V gene are SGHAT and FQNNGV. The V end was cut by 8 bases, the J end by 3 bases, with 20 bases between.